The 31 T cell receptor beta chains below were found in one sample sequenced in a study of chemoradiotherapy in HPV16-positive cancers. Profiling relied on immunoSEQ multiplex PCR, and the TCRdb table lists in-frame clones only, not all of them. The table lists about 15,000 clones, 89% of them singletons. The specimen was blood, collected from a patient who underwent chemoradiotherapy. The origin of the receptors is a human donor with HPV-associated anogenital cancer.

The genes are TRBV5-1 and TRBJ2-1; no reliable D call. The CDR3 runs 16 residues. CDR1 and CDR2 from the germline V gene are SGHRS and YFSETQ. Trimming left V 3 bases short and J 0 bases short, with 13 bases between. This CDR3 reads CASSSNKESSYNEQFF. For the CDR3, the DNA is TGCGCCAGCAGCTCCAACAAAGAGAGCTCCTACAATGAGCAGTTCTTC.

This chain uses TRBV5-1 with TRBJ1-1, with D tentatively TRBD1 (5 bases). V was cut by 0 bases and J by 5 bases, with 11 bases left in between. CDR1 SGHRS and CDR2 YFSETQ come from the germline V gene. There are 14 residues in the CDR3. The DNA for the CDR3 is TGCGCCAGCAGCTTGGCCCAGGGAGAGACTGAAGCTTTCTTT. It specifies CASSLAQGETEAFF.

The chain joins TRBV7-2 to TRBJ2-2; 8 positions match TRBD2. V trimming: 5 bases; J trimming: 2 bases; junction bases outside the gene matches: 4. This CDR3 is 15 amino acids long. Germline CDR1 reads SGHTA; CDR2 reads FQGNSA. The CDR3 sequence: CASSRTSLNTGELFF. CDR3 DNA: TGTGCCAGCAGCCGGACTAGCTTAAACACCGGGGAGCTGTTTTTT.

In this sample, this clone turned up a few times. The gene calls are TRBV27 and TRBJ2-7; 9 nucleotides line up with TRBD2. Unmatched junction bases numbered 4, after V lost 4 bases and J lost 3 bases. The germline CDR1 and CDR2 sequences are MNHEY and SMNVEV (reference sequence). The CDR3 is 14 residues long. The CDR3 nucleotides are TGTGCCAGCAGTTGGCGGGAGGGCGTCTACGAGCAGTACTTC. Translating it yields CASSWREGVYEQYF.

The rearrangement links TRBV30 to TRBJ1-1; TRBD1 might be the D (5 bases). The CDR3 length is 11 residues. Per the germline V gene, CDR1 is GTSNPN and CDR2 is SVGIG (reference sequence). CDR3 in DNA: TGTGTGGCGGGGCGAGGGTCTGAAGCTTTCTTT. Protein: CVAGRGSEAFF.

The chain combines TRBV2 with TRBJ1-5; perhaps TRBD1 as D (5 bases). This CDR3 has 14 amino acids. Germline V CDR1 and CDR2: SNHLY, FYNNEI. Trimming removed 5 bases from V and 2 bases from J, with 10 bases in between. Written as DNA, the CDR3 is TGTGCCAGCAGTTGGGACGGCCGCAATCAGCCCCAGCATTTT. Encoded protein: CASSWDGRNQPQHF.

The chain recombines TRBV5-1 with TRBJ1-1; possible D gene TRBD1, 5 bases. The V end was cut by 0 bases, the J end by 4 bases, with 13 bases between. Germline assignment: CDR1 SGHRS and CDR2 YFSETQ. The CDR3 is 15 residues long. The DNA for the CDR3 is TGCGCCAGCAGCTTGGAGACGTTCGGGGGCACTGAAGCTTTCTTT. It translates to CASSLETFGGTEAFF.

The V and J genes are TRBV27 and TRBJ2-7; possible D gene TRBD1, 5 bases. CDR3 length: 14 residues. V was shortened by 0 bases and J by 5 bases, with 11 bases between the two germline ends. Germline CDR1 and CDR2: MNHEY and SMNVEV (reference sequence). Here the CDR3 reads CASSLSVRVNEQYF. The CDR3 region has the DNA TGTGCCAGCAGTTTATCGGTCAGGGTGAACGAGCAGTACTTC.

V and J are TRBV27 and TRBJ1-5; unclear D gene. The CDR3 is made up of 15 amino acids. The V end was cut by 3 bases, the J end by 1 base, with 10 bases between. Per the germline V gene, CDR1 is MNHEY and CDR2 is SMNVEV (reference sequence). In nucleotides, the CDR3 is TGTGCCAGCAGTTTTGGGTCGGGGAGCAATCAGCCCCAGCATTTT. This encodes CASSFGSGSNQPQHF.

The V call is TRBV5-4, the J call TRBJ2-1, with 7 bases fitting TRBD1. The CDR3 runs 16 residues. J was trimmed by 0 bases and V by 2 bases; bases with no gene match: 5. Germline V gives CDR1 SGHNT, CDR2 YYREEE (reference sequence). In nucleotides, the CDR3 is TGTGCCAGCAGCTTATTGACAGGGAGCTCCTACAATGAGCAGTTCTTC. It is translated as CASSLLTGSSYNEQFF. The full variable domain, its missing parts supplied by reference TRBV5-4 and TRBJ2-1, is ETGVTQSPTHLIKTRGQQVTLRCSSQSGHNTVSWYQQALGQGPQFIFQYYREEENGRGNFPPRFSGLQFPNYSSELNVNALELDDSALYLCASSLLTGSSYNEQFFGPGTRLTVL.

The rearrangement uses TRBV5-1 and TRBJ2-3, with D tentatively TRBD2 (6 bases). Germline assignment: CDR1 SGHRS and CDR2 YFSETQ. The CDR3 covers 15 residues. Trimming took 0 bases from V and 3 from J, leaving 11 bases between them. Here the CDR3 reads CASSLAGGSTDTQYF. For the CDR3, the DNA is TGCGCCAGCAGCTTGGCCGGGGGTAGTACAGATACGCAGTATTTT.

This chain uses TRBV18 with TRBJ2-7; 9 bases are a match to TRBD1. Germline V gene lookup returns CDR1 KGHSH and CDR2 LQKENI. V lost 4 bases, J lost 3 bases, and 7 bases stayed unmatched. The CDR3 is made up of 15 amino acids. CDR3 bases: TGTGCCAGCTCACTAACGGACAGGGGAAACTACGAGCAGTACTTC. Its translation is CASSLTDRGNYEQYF.

This chain links TRBV6-6 with TRBJ1-1, with no clear D. The germline V gene has CDR1 MNHNY and CDR2 SVGAGI (reference sequence). The CDR3 sequence is 16 residues long. The ends were cut back, 2 bases at V and 0 bases at J, with 13 bases in the middle. The chain's CDR3 is CASSYETSLLNTEAFF. In DNA, the CDR3 is TGTGCCAGCAGTTACGAAACTTCCCTCTTGAACACTGAAGCTTTCTTT.

The gene calls are TRBV5-4 and TRBJ2-2, with D unresolved. Germline-derived CDR1 and CDR2 are SGHNT and YYREEE (reference sequence). This CDR3 has 12 amino acids. V was shortened by 4 bases and J by 8 bases, with 9 bases between the two germline ends. The CDR3 spells CASSPEWGELFF. The CDR3 DNA reads TGTGCCAGCAGCCCGGAGTGGGGGGAGCTGTTTTTT.

The chain uses TRBV19 and TRBJ2-3; 7 positions agree with TRBD2. The germline CDR1 and CDR2 sequences are LNHDA and SQIVND (reference sequence). After removal of 6 bases from V and 5 bases from J, the junction contained 14 bases not matched to a gene. This CDR3 is 16 amino acids long. In DNA, the CDR3 is TGTGCCAGTAGGAGGCGGACTAGTCCATTTGAAGATACGCAGTATTTT. It codes for CASRRRTSPFEDTQYF.

The V call is TRBV5-1, the J call TRBJ2-7; 10 nucleotides line up with TRBD2. The CDR3 totals 14 residues. Trimming removed 4 bases from V and 6 bases from J; junction bases left unmatched: 7. Per germline, CDR1 SGHRS and CDR2 YFSETQ. CDR3 nucleotide sequence: TGCGCCAGCAGCGGAAGCGGGAGGGTGGCCGAGCAGTACTTC. Translated: CASSGSGRVAEQYF.

In DNA form, the CDR3 reads TGCAGCGTTAAAGGGCAGGGGTGGACTGAAGCTTTCTTT. It encodes CSVKGQGWTEAFF. The chain links TRBV29-1 to TRBJ1-1, with D possibly TRBD1 on 6 matching bases. V dropped 5 bases and J dropped 5 bases, with 15 bases sitting between them. The CDR3 is made up of 13 amino acids. Germline loops: CDR1 SQVTM, CDR2 ANQGSEA.

The chain recombines TRBV19 with TRBJ1-2; 9 bases agree with TRBD1. V lost 6 bases, J lost 4 bases, and 3 bases stayed unmatched. Germline V gene data show CDR1 as LNHDA and CDR2 as SQIVND (reference sequence). This CDR3 spans 13 amino acids. CDR3 region: CASRKQGAYGYTF. In DNA form, the CDR3 reads TGTGCCAGTAGGAAACAGGGGGCCTATGGCTACACCTTC.

This clone appeared once. The chain couples TRBV28 to TRBJ2-7; D call uncertain. Deletions cut 3 bases from V and 3 bases from J, with 9 bases between. Germline CDR1 MDHEN, CDR2 SYDVKM. The CDR3 has 13 residues. The CDR3 nucleotides are TGTGCCAGCAGTTTGGCCGTCGTCTACGAGCAGTACTTC. Its translation is CASSLAVVYEQYF. The complete variable domain, with remaining parts taken from reference TRBV28 and TRBJ2-7, reads DVKVTQSSRYLVKRTGEKVFLECVQDMDHENMFWYRQDPGLGLRLIYFSYDVKMKEKGDIPEGYSVSREKKERFSLILESASTNQTSMYLCASSLAVVYEQYFGPGTRLTVT.

This sequence joins TRBV28 and TRBJ1-3, with D hard to call. V was shortened by 5 bases and J by 3 bases, with 17 bases between the two germline ends. CDR1 and CDR2 from the germline V gene are MDHEN and SYDVKM. The CDR3 covers 16 residues. CDR3 amino acids: CASSLPRGLNGNTIYF. The CDR3 DNA follows: TGTGCCAGCAGTCTGCCCCGAGGGCTTAATGGAAACACCATATATTTT.

The chain employs TRBV4-1 and TRBJ2-4; 10 bases line up with TRBD2. The CDR3 extends over 17 amino acids. The germline V gene encodes CDR1 MGHRA and CDR2 YSYEKL. V was pared by 0 bases and J by 8 bases, with 10 bases of the junction left unmatched. This CDR3 is CASSQDGLAGDSYIQYF. The CDR3 nucleotides read TGCGCCAGCAGCCAAGATGGCCTAGCGGGAGATTCGTACATTCAGTACTTC.

The chain carries TRBV7-2 and TRBJ2-7; D gene ambiguous. With 1 base removed from V and 1 base from J, the gap between germline ends came to 8 bases. CDR3 length equals 14 residues. Per the germline V gene, CDR1 is SGHTA and CDR2 is FQGNSA. Written as DNA, the CDR3 is TGTGCCAGCAGCTTAGAGGGCAGGTCCTACGAGCAGTACTTC. This translates into CASSLEGRSYEQYF.

This clone occurred once. The chain carries TRBV4-1 and TRBJ1-2; a possible D gene is TRBD1 (6 bases). V lost 5 bases, J lost 7 bases, and 14 bases lay in between. The CDR3 has 13 residues. Germline values: CDR1 MGHRA, CDR2 YSYEKL. This CDR3 reads CASSIQGGGGYTF. CDR3 in DNA: TGCGCCAGCAGCATACAAGGGGGAGGTGGCTACACCTTC.

This chain links TRBV28 with TRBJ1-5; TRBD1 might be the D (6 bases). Looked up from germline, CDR1 is MDHEN and CDR2 is SYDVKM. CDR3 length: 17 residues. V was trimmed by 5 bases and J by 0 bases, leaving 17 bases between them. The CDR3 nucleotides read TGTGCCAGCAGTCAAACCGGGACACTAGGTAGCAATCAGCCCCAGCATTTT. Its translation: CASSQTGTLGSNQPQHF.

This chain links TRBV11-3 with TRBJ1-1; weak D call: TRBD1 (6 bases). Trimming removed 3 bases from V and 2 bases from J, with 13 bases in between. Germline V lookup: CDR1 SGHNT, CDR2 YENEEA. The CDR3 length is 15 residues. CDR3 loop: CASSFGGSVNTEAFF. The CDR3 DNA reads as TGTGCCAGCAGCTTCGGGGGCAGCGTTAACACTGAAGCTTTCTTT.

The chain has TRBV5-4 and TRBJ1-1; D not resolved. The CDR3 loop spans 14 amino acids. Germline V gene sequence: CDR1 SGHNT, CDR2 YYREEE (reference sequence). Trimming took off 4 bases at V and 4 bases at J, with 14 bases between the two ends. CDR3 region: CASSPGGRGTEAFF. In DNA form, the CDR3 reads TGTGCCAGCAGCCCGGGAGGTCGGGGCACTGAAGCTTTCTTT.

The CDR3 DNA sequence: TGTGCCAGCAGCTCGGTGGCAGGGGGGGGCGGCACTGAAGCTTTCTTT. Encoded protein: CASSSVAGGGGTEAFF. The rearrangement joins TRBV7-2 to TRBJ1-1; the match to TRBD1 covers 7 bases. Germline assignment: CDR1 SGHTA and CDR2 FQGNSA. The CDR3 is made up of 16 amino acids. V was pared by 4 bases and J by 4 bases, with 12 bases of the junction left unmatched.

The chain links TRBV5-6 to TRBJ2-1; weak D call: TRBD1 (5 bases). Germline V gene lookup returns CDR1 SGHDT and CDR2 YYEEEE. Between the trimmed V and J ends, which lost 3 bases and 9 bases, there was a span of 7 bases. This CDR3 is built from 11 residues. CDR3: CASSSGIEQFF. CDR3 nucleotide sequence: TGTGCCAGCAGCTCAGGGATTGAGCAGTTCTTC.

The V and J genes are TRBV27 and TRBJ2-5, with D perhaps assigned TRBD1 or TRBD2 (7 bases each). Trimming removed 6 bases from V and 6 bases from J, with 11 bases in between. CDR3 length: 12 residues. Germline values: CDR1 MNHEY, CDR2 SMNVEV (reference sequence). CDR3 coding DNA: TGTGCCAGCAGCCAGGGGGGGCAGACCCAGTACTTC. The encoded protein is CASSQGGQTQYF.

J is TRBJ2-3 and V is TRBV28, with a possible D match to TRBD1 (5 bases). Germline V gene data show CDR1 as MDHEN and CDR2 as SYDVKM. This CDR3 contains 17 residues. Trimming removed 2 bases at V and 0 bases at J, with 15 bases between. CDR3 bases: TGTGCCAGCAGTTTAGGCAGGGTGGAGTCTAGCACAGATACGCAGTATTTT. Translation gives CASSLGRVESSTDTQYF.

The chain couples TRBV18 to TRBJ1-2; 10 bases are a match to TRBD1. Trimming took 3 bases from V and 2 from J; bases not matched to a gene: 3. The CDR3 is made up of 15 amino acids. Looked up from germline, CDR1 is KGHSH and CDR2 is LQKENI. The CDR3 region has the DNA TGTGCCAGCTCACCCGCGGGACAGGGGAACTATGGCTACACCTTC. Translating it yields CASSPAGQGNYGYTF.